This entry is about one TCR beta chain. The CDR3 covers 15 residues. Trimming took 4 bases from V and 1 from J; bases not matched to a gene: 5. Germline assignment: CDR1 SGHTA and CDR2 FQGNSA. These data originate in a study of blood T cell repertoires in COVID-19. Study summary: COVID-19 samples, acute and convalescent, were from the United States, Italy and Spain.

Only in-frame clones appear in the TCRdb table, and some are missing; sequencing was by immunoSEQ multiplex PCR. The table includes roughly 400,000 clones, more than 70% detected once. The source material was PBMCs or T cells enriched from blood (not recorded which). This clonotype was sampled from a woman younger than 35 who had been exposed to COVID-19. The chain has TRBV7-2 and TRBJ1-2; 8 nucleotides align to TRBD1. DNA of the CDR3: TGTGCCAGCAGCTACCCAGGGGGCGATAACTATGGCTACACCTTC. Amino acids: CASSYPGGDNYGYTF. Full variable domain (rest looked up from reference TRBV7-2 and TRBJ1-2): GAGVSQSPSNKVTEKGKDVELRCDPISGHTALYWYRQSLGQGLEFLIYFQGNSAPDKSGLPSDRFSAERTGGSVSTLTIQRTQQEDSAVYLCASSYPGGDNYGYTFGSGTRLTVV.